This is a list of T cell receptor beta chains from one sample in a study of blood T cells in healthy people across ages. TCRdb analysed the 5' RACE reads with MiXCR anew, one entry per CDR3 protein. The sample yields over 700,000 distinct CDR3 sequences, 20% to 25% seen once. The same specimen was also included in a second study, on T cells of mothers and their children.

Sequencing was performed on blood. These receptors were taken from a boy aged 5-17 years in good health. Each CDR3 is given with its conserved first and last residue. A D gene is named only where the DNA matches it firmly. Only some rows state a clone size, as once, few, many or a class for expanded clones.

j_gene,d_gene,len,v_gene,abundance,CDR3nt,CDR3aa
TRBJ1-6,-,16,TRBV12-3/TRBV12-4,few,TGTGCCAGCAGTCCAGGGTCCTCCTCGATTAATTCACCCCTCCACTTT,CASSPGSSSINSPLHF
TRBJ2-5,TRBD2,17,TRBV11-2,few,TGTGCCAGCAGCTTTGAAACTAGCGGGGGAATTCAAGAGACCCAGTACTTC,CASSFETSGGIQETQYF
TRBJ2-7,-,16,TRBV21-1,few,TGTGCCAGCAGCAAAGGGGGACAGGGGAGCTCCTACGAGCAGTACTTC,CASSKGGQGSSYEQYF
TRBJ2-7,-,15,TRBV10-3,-,TGTGCCATCAGTGGTACGGGCCTCAGCTCCTACGAGCAGTACTTC,CAISGTGLSSYEQYF
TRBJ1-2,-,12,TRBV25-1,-,TGTGCCAGCAGTGATCAAGGGATAGGCTACACCTTC,CASSDQGIGYTF
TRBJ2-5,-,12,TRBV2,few,TGTGCCAGCAACTTGCGATCCGAGACCCAGTACTTC,CASNLRSETQYF
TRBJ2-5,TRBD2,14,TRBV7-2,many,TGTGCCAGCAGCTTACTAGCGGCCCAAGAGACCCAGTACTTC,CASSLLAAQETQYF
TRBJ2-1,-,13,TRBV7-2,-,TGTGCCAGCAGCTTAAGAGGGGATCATGAGCAGTTCTTC,CASSLRGDHEQFF
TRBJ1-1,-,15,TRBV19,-,TGTGCCACAACCCTATTAAGGGGCATCAACACTGAAGCTTTCTTT,CATTLLRGINTEAFF
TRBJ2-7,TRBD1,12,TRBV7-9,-,TGTGCCACAGTAACAGGGGGCAGCGAGCAGTACTTC,CATVTGGSEQYF
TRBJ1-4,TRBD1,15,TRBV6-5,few,TGTGCCAGCAGTTACTCGGACAGGGCTAATGAAAAACTGTTTTTT,CASSYSDRANEKLFF
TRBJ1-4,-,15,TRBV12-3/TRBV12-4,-,TGTGCCAGCAGGCTACAGGGCTTCACTAATGAAAAACTGTTTTTT,CASRLQGFTNEKLFF
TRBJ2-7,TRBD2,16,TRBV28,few,TGTGCCAGCAGTTACGGACTAGCGGGAGACCCGTACGAGCAGTACTTC,CASSYGLAGDPYEQYF
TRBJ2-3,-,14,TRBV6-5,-,TGTGCCAGCAGTTCCTACGGGGGCACAGATACGCAGTATTTT,CASSSYGGTDTQYF
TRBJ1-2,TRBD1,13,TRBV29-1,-,TGCAGCGTTGAAGGAGGGACAGGGAATGGCTACACCTTC,CSVEGGTGNGYTF
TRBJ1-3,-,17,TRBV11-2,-,TGTGCCAGCAGTCGCGAACTACCAGACCTCTCTGGAAACACCATATATTTT,CASSRELPDLSGNTIYF
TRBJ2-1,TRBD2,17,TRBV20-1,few,TGCAGTGCTAGAGATCCGGCCGGGACTACTTCCTACAATGAGCAGTTCTTC,CSARDPAGTTSYNEQFF
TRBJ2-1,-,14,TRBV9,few,TGTGCCAGCAGCGTAGTGGGGTTTGGGAATGAGCAGTTCTTC,CASSVVGFGNEQFF
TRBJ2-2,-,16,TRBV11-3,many,TGTGCCAGCAGCCCCCCGAACGGTCGGAGCACCGGGGAGCTGTTTTTT,CASSPPNGRSTGELFF
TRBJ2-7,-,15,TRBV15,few,TGTGCCACCAGCCCCCGGGACATGGGCTCCTACGAGCAGTACTTC,CATSPRDMGSYEQYF
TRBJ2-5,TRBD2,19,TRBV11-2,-,TGTGCCAGCAGCTTACAGGGTAGCGGGAGTGTGGAGGCTGAGGAGACCCAGTACTTC,CASSLQGSGSVEAEETQYF
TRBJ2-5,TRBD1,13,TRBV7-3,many,TGTGCCAGCAGCATCACAGGGGGCGAGACCCAGTACTTC,CASSITGGETQYF
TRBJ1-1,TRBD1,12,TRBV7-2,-,TGTGCCAGCAGCCACAGGGGGCTACAAGCTTTCTTT,CASSHRGLQAFF
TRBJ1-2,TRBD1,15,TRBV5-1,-,TGCGCCAGCAGCTTGGCGGGATCACAGGGGTATGGCTACACCTTC,CASSLAGSQGYGYTF
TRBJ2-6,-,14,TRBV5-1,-,TGCGCCAGCAAGGGGGTGGCTGGGGCCAACGTCCTGACTTTC,CASKGVAGANVLTF
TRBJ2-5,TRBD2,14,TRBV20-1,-,TGCAGTGCTAGAGGGGAGGCGGGAGGTGAGACCCAGTACTTC,CSARGEAGGETQYF
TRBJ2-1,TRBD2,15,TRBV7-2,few,TGTGCCAGCAGCTTTCGACTAGCGGGAGACCATGAGCAGTTCTTC,CASSFRLAGDHEQFF
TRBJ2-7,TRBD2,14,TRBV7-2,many,TGTGCCAGCAGCTTGGGACTAGCGGGCTACGAGCAGTACTTC,CASSLGLAGYEQYF
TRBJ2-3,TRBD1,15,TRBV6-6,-,TGTGCCAGCAGTACCGATCAGGGGGCCGCAGATACGCAGTATTTT,CASSTDQGAADTQYF
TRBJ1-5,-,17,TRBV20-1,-,TGCAGTGCTAGAGAAACGAAAGCCTCAACAGGTTATCAGCCCCAGCATTTT,CSARETKASTGYQPQHF
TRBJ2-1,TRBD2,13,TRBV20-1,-,TGCAGTGCTAGAATGTTGGGAGGGAATGAGCAGTTCTTC,CSARMLGGNEQFF
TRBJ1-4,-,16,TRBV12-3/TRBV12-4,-,TGTGCCAGCAGCCCTCTCGGTGGGGGACGAAATGAAAAACTGTTTTTT,CASSPLGGGRNEKLFF
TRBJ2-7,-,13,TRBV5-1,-,TGCGCCAGCAGGGCGGACATTTCCTACGAGCAGTACTTC,CASRADISYEQYF
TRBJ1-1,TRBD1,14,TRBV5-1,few,TGCGCCAGCAGCTCGACAGGGGCGAACACTGAAGCTTTCTTT,CASSSTGANTEAFF
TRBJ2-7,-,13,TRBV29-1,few,TGCAGCGTTGAAGAAGTCCCTAGGAACGAGCAGTACTTC,CSVEEVPRNEQYF
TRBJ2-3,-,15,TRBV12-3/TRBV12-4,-,TGTGCCAGCAGTTTATACGAGATAAGCACAGATACGCAGTATTTT,CASSLYEISTDTQYF
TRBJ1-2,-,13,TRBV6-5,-,TGTGCCAGCAGTTACTCGGGGGAGTGGGGCTACACCTTC,CASSYSGEWGYTF
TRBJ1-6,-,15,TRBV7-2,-,TGTGCCAGCAGCCCCGGGACACTTTATAATTCACCCCTCCACTTT,CASSPGTLYNSPLHF
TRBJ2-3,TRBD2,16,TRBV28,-,TGTGCCAGCAGCTACCTAGCGGGAGGGGGGGCAGATACGCAGTATTTT,CASSYLAGGGADTQYF
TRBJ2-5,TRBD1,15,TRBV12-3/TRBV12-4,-,TGTGCCAGCAGCCCTTCGGACAGGGCACCAGAGACCCAGTACTTC,CASSPSDRAPETQYF
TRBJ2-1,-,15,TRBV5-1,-,TGCGCCAGCAGACCGACAGCCTCCTCCTACAATGAGCAGTTCTTC,CASRPTASSYNEQFF
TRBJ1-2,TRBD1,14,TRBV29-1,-,TGCAGCGTCGAAGGGGGCAGGGAACTCTATGGCTACACCTTC,CSVEGGRELYGYTF
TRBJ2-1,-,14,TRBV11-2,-,TGTGCCAGCAGCCCAGGACGAGGTGGCAATGAGCAGTTCTTC,CASSPGRGGNEQFF
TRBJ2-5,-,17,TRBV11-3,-,TGTGCCAGCAGTTTAGGATCATCGGCCTATCCCTCAGAGACCCAGTACTTC,CASSLGSSAYPSETQYF
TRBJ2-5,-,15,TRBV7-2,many,TGTGCCAGCAGCTTAGCGGGGGGCAGCCAAGAGACCCAGTACTTC,CASSLAGGSQETQYF
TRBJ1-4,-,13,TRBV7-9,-,TGTGCCAGCAGCGAAACGGCGGGTGAAAAACTGTTTTTT,CASSETAGEKLFF
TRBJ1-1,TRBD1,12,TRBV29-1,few,TGCAGCGTTCCCTTGGGGGACAGTGAAGCTTTCTTT,CSVPLGDSEAFF
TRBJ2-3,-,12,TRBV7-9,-,TGCGCCAGCGCAGACGGCACAGATACGCAGTATTTT,CASADGTDTQYF
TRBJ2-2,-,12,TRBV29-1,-,TGCAGCGTTCCCGTGACGACCGGGGAGCTGTTTTTT,CSVPVTTGELFF
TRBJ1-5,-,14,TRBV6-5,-,TGTGCCAGCGGAACATCGACGGACTATCAGCCCCAGCATTTT,CASGTSTDYQPQHF
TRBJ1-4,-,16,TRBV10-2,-,TGCGCCAGCAGTGAGTCGGGTGAACAGAAGAATGAAAAACTGTTTTTT,CASSESGEQKNEKLFF
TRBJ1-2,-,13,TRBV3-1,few,TGTGCCAGCAGCCTCCGTGAGGGCTATGGCTACACCTTC,CASSLREGYGYTF
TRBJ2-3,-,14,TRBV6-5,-,TGTGCCAGCAGCCCTACTAGGTACACAGATACGCAGTATTTT,CASSPTRYTDTQYF
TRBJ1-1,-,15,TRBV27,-,TGTGCCAGCAGTTACAGACAGCTCCGGGACACTGAAGCTTTCTTT,CASSYRQLRDTEAFF
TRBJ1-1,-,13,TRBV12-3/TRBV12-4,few,TGTGCCAGCAGTTTACTGCTGGACACTGAAGCTTTCTTT,CASSLLLDTEAFF
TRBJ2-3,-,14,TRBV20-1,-,TGCAGTGCCCCCAACAGTATTGGCACAGATACGCAGTATTTT,CSAPNSIGTDTQYF
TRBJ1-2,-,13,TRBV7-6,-,TGTGCCAGCAGCTTAGATGGAACGGGAGGCTACACCTTC,CASSLDGTGGYTF